A selection of T cell receptor beta chains follows, all from one sample in a study of blood T cells in healthy people across ages. TCRdb independently ran MiXCR on the 5' RACE reads; one entry per CDR3 protein. This sample has roughly 640,000 distinct CDR3 sequences, with 25% to 35% found just once. Sequenced sample: blood. The receptors were sampled from a woman aged 80 or older in good health. Both conserved end residues are part of each CDR3.

V	J	CDR3
TRBV4-3	TRBJ2-3	CASSPRITADTQYF
TRBV7-9	TRBJ1-2	CASSLGGQGKVHGYTF
TRBV5-1	TRBJ2-5	CASSHGQVPIQETQYF
TRBV20-1	TRBJ2-3	CSASPPGSPGGTQYF
TRBV20-1	TRBJ1-2	CSASQPGQGSYGYTF
TRBV29-1	TRBJ1-1	CSAGQVRGTEAFF
TRBV30	TRBJ2-1	CAWSVRSGSYNEQFF
TRBV7-6	TRBJ1-1	CASSLGGRDNKAFF
TRBV7-9	TRBJ2-2	CASSYPKGATSTGELFF
TRBV5-1	TRBJ1-1	CASSDNRGPTEAFF
TRBV6-6	TRBJ2-6	CASSPRLAGVSGANVLTF
TRBV12-3/TRBV12-4	TRBJ2-7	CASSSRQGRYEQYF
TRBV28	TRBJ1-6	CASTGTAFSPLHF
TRBV5-8	TRBJ2-4	CASSLDTGVAKNIQYF
TRBV10-3	TRBJ2-1	CAISDIFRDRVHNEQFF
TRBV29-1	TRBJ2-5	CSVETGGRSQETQYF
TRBV7-3	TRBJ1-1	CARSLTRNTEAFF
TRBV10-3	TRBJ2-7	CAISEDRPSPYEQYF
TRBV3-1	TRBJ2-7	CASSRRTGGIPYEQYF
TRBV7-3	TRBJ2-1	CASSRPTHTSGRYNEQFF
TRBV29-1	TRBJ2-7	CSVEEVGDEQYF
TRBV27	TRBJ2-7	CASSSTGTTYEQYF
TRBV7-2	.	CASSRDGASLNEQYF
TRBV5-1	TRBJ2-1	CASSLASDRVYNEQFF
TRBV4-1	TRBJ1-2	CASSQDNKQNYGYTF
TRBV20-1	TRBJ1-2	CSARDTGNNYGYTF
TRBV5-1	TRBJ2-5	CASSFGNWVGEQYF
TRBV25-1	.	CASSDFTGGSYNEQYF
TRBV6-5	TRBJ1-6	CASSYGQMSYNSPLHF
TRBV20-1	TRBJ1-1	CSAGTPGTLEAFF
TRBV7-8	TRBJ1-5	CASRLGSNQPQHF
TRBV7-3	TRBJ1-1	CASSGGGSRRGAEAFF
TRBV7-9	TRBJ2-7	CASSLEGQPYEQYF
TRBV12-3/TRBV12-4	TRBJ2-2	CASSFQGTGYTGELFF
TRBV12-3/TRBV12-4	TRBJ2-6	CASSLTSGGVGANVLTF